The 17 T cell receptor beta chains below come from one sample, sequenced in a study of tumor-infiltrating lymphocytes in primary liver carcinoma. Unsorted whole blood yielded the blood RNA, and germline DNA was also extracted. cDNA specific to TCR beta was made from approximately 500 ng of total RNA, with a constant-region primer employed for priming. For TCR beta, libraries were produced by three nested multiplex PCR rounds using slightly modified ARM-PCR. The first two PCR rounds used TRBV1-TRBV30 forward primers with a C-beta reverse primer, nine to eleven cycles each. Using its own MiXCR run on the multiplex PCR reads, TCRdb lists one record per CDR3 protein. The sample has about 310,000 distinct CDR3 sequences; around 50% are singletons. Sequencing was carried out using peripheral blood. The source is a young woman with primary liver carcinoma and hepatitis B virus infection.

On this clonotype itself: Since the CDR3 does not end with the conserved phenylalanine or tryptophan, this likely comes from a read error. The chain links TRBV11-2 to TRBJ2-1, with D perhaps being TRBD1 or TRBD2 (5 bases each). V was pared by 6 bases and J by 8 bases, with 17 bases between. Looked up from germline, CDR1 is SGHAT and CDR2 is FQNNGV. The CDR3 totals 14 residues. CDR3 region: CASSYYRGDDEQFL. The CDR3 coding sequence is TGTGCCAGCAGTTACTACAGAGGGGATGATGAGCAGTTCCTC.

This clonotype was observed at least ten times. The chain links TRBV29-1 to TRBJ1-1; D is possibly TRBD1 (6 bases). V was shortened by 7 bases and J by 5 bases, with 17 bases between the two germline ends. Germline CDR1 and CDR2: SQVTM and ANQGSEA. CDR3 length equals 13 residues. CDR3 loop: CSATRQGSTEAFF. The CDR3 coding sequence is TGCAGCGCCACGCGGCAGGGGTCTACTGAAGCTTTCTTT.

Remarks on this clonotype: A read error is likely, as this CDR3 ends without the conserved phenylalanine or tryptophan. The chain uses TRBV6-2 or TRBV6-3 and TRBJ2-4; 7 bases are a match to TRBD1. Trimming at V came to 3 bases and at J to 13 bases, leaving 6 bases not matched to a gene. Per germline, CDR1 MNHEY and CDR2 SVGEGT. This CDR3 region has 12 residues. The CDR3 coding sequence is TGTGCCAGCAGTTATGGGACAGCGTTGCAGTACTTG. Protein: CASSYGTALQYL.

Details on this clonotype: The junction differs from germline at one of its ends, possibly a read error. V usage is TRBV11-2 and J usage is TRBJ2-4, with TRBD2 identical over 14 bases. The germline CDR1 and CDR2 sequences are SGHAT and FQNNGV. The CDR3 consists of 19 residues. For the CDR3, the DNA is TGTGCAAGCAGCCACCCGGGACTAGCGGGAGAGAGGGGCAAAAACATTCAGTACTTC. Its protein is CASSHPGLAGERGKNIQYF.

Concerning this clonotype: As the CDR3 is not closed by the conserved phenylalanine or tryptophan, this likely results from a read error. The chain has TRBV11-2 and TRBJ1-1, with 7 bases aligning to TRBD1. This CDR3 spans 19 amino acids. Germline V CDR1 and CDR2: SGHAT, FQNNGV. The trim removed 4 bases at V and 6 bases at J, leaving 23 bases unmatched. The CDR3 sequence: CASSSAPDRHTRFFAEAFS. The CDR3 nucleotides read TGTGCCAGCAGCTCGGCCCCGGACAGGCATACGAGATTCTTCGCTGAAGCTTTCTCT.

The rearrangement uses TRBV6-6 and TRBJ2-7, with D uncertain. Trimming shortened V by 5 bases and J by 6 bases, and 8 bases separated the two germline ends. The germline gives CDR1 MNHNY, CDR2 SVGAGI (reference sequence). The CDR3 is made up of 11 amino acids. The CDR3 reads CASSTKGEQYF. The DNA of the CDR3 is TGTGCCAGCAGTACTAAAGGCGAGCAGTACTTC.

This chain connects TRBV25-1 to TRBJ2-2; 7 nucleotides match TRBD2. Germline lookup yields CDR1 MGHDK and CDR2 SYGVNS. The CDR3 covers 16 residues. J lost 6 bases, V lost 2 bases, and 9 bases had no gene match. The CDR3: CASSERVGGPPGELFF. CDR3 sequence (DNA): TGTGCCAGCAGTGAACGGGTGGGAGGGCCCCCCGGGGAGCTGTTTTTT.

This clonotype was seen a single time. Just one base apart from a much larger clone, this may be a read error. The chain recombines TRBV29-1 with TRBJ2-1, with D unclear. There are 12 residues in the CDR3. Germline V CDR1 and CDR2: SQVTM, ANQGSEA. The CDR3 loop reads CSSGSRYNVQFF. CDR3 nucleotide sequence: TGCAGCTCCGGATCTAGGTATAATGTGCAGTTCTTC.

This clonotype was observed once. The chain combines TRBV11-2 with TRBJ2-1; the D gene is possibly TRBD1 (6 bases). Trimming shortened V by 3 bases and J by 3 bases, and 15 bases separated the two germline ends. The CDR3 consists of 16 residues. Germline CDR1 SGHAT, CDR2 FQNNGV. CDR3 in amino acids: CASSLGGTRRYNEQFF. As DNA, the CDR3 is TGTGCCAGCAGCTTGGGTGGGACAAGGCGCTACAATGAGCAGTTCTTC. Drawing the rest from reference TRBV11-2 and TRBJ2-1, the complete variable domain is EAGVAQSPRYKIIEKRQSVAFWCNPISGHATLYWYQQILGQGPKLLIQFQNNGVVDDSQLPKDRFSAERLKGVDSTLKIQPAKLEDSAVYLCASSLGGTRRYNEQFFGPGTRLTVL.

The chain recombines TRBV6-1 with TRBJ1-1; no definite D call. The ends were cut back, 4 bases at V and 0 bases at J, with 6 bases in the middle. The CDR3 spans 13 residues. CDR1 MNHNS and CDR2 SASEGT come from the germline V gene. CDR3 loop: CASSAYMNTEAFF. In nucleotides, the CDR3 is TGTGCCAGCAGTGCGTACATGAACACTGAAGCTTTCTTT.

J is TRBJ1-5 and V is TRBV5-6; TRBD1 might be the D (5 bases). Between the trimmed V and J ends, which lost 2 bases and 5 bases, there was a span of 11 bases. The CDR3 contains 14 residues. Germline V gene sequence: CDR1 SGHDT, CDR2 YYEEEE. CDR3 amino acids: CASSFWTRDQPQHF. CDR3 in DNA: TGTGCCAGCAGCTTTTGGACACGGGATCAGCCCCAGCATTTT.

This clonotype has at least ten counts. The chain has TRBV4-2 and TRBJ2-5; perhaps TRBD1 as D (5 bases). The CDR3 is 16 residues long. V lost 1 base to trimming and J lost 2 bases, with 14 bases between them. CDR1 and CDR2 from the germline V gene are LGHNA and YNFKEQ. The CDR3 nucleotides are TGTGCCAGCAGCCAAGGTTTCCAGGGTAGGCAAGAGACCCAGTACTTC. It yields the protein CASSQGFQGRQETQYF.

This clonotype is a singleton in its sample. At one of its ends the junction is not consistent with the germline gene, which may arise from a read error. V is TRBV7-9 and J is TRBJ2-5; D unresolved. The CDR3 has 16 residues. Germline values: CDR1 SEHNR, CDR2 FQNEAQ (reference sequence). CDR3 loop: CASSQDVLIAAETQCF. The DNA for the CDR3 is TGTGCCAGCAGCCAAGACGTTTTGATAGCCGCAGAGACCCAGTGCTTC.

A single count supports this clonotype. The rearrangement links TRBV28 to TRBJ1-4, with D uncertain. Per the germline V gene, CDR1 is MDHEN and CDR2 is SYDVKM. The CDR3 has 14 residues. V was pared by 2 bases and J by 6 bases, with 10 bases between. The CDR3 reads CASSLRSNDEKLFF. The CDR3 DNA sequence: TGTGCCAGCAGTTTACGATCCAACGATGAAAAACTGTTTTTT.

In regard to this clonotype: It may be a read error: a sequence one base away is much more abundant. The CDR3 sequence is CASSQLLWGSLLSGYTF. The CDR3 DNA reads as TGCGCCAGCAGCCAGCTACTTTGGGGCAGCTTATTGTCTGGCTACACCTTC. This chain uses TRBV4-3 with TRBJ1-2; tentative D call: TRBD1 (5 bases). CDR3 size: 17 residues. Trimming left V 3 bases short and J 7 bases short, with 24 bases between. In germline, CDR1 is LGHNA, CDR2 YSLEER.

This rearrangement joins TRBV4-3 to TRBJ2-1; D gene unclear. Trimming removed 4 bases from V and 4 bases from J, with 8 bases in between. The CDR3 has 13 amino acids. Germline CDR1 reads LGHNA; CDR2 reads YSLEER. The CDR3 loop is CASSRGVYNEQFF. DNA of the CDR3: TGCGCCAGCAGCCGTGGGGTTTACAATGAGCAGTTCTTC.

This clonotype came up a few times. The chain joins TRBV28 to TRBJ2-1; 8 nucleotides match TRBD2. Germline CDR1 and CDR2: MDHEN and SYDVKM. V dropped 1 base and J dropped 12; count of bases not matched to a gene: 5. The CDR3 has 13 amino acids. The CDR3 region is CASSLLQGTRQFF. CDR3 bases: TGTGCCAGCAGTTTATTGCAGGGGACTAGGCAGTTCTTC.